This TCR beta chain comes out of a study of CD8 T cells in Susac syndrome. An input of about 0.45 to 1 ug of RNA was subjected to reverse transcription using random hexamers. MiXCR was run by TCRdb on the immunoSEQ multiplex PCR reads, yielding one entry per CDR3 protein. Altogether 130,000 or so distinct CDR3 sequences are present, around 96% being singletons, with the ten largest covering 0.095% to 0.14%. Between the trimmed V and J ends, which lost 8 bases and 1 base, there was a span of 9 bases. The CDR3 extends over 13 amino acids. CDR1 is SEHNR and CDR2 is FQNEAQ in the germline V gene (reference sequence). The multiple sclerosis controls were treatment-naive patients, and their relapsing-remitting disease was stable or active. The sample holds one count of this clonotype.

The sequencing input was CD4+ T cells from PBMCs. The chain combines TRBV7-9 with TRBJ2-4; D tentatively reads TRBD1 or TRBD2 (5 bases each). The sequence came from a human donor with multiple sclerosis. CDR3 DNA sequence: TGTGCCAGCGAGGGGATCGCCAAAAACATTCAGTACTTC. The encoded protein is CASEGIAKNIQYF.